This TCR beta chain was captured in a study of cytomegalovirus exposure and HLA in healthy donors. The wider study: Earlier, fewer than 140 million unique TCR beta sequences were recovered from around 200 million T cells by an analysis. Study-level findings and limits: V- and J-gene trimming in TCR beta was tied to a missense DCLRE1C variant by an analysis performed later. The listing of 150 to 200 TCR beta chains classed them as cytomegalovirus-associated. In vitro checks showed that a few CMV-associated chains really do target CMV antigens.

PCR employed 60 Vbeta and 13 Jbeta primers. Clones were sequenced by immunoSEQ multiplex PCR, and TCRdb holds only the in-frame ones, with some missing. Among about 90,000 clones listed, approximately 68% were seen once. Of note for this clone: No antigen is known for it.

Germline loops: CDR1 MNHNY, CDR2 SVGAGI (reference sequence). The junction had 1 base not matched to a gene; V was cut back by 4 bases and J by 2 bases. The CDR3 loop spans 13 amino acids. This chain joins TRBV6-6 and TRBJ1-2; 7 bases are a match to TRBD1. This TCR was recovered from a woman in her 50s in good health and CMV-seropositive. Sequenced input: PBMCs. The CDR3 spells CASSLQGNYGYTF. CDR3 DNA sequence: TGTGCCAGCAGTTTACAGGGGAACTATGGCTACACCTTC.